A single sample is the source of the 29 T cell receptor beta chains below, sequenced in a study of cytomegalovirus exposure and HLA in healthy donors. Assay used: immunoSEQ multiplex PCR; TCRdb lists only in-frame clones, some missing. The sample consists of around 54,000 clones, roughly 89% of them appearing once. Sequenced sample: PBMCs. These TCRs come from a woman aged 18-29 years in good health and CMV-seropositive.

V gene TRBV27 combines with J gene TRBJ1-5; D possibly corresponds to TRBD1 (6 bases). This CDR3 comprises 15 residues. Trimming pared 3 bases from V and 0 bases from J, leaving 9 bases between. Per germline, CDR1 MNHEY and CDR2 SMNVEV (reference sequence). The CDR3 DNA sequence: TGTGCCAGCAGTTTCAACAGGGATAGCAATCAGCCCCAGCATTTT. This codes for CASSFNRDSNQPQHF.

This rearrangement joins TRBV27 to TRBJ2-1, with 12 bases matching TRBD1. The CDR3 length is 15 residues. Germline values: CDR1 MNHEY, CDR2 SMNVEV (reference sequence). The V gene end was trimmed by 8 bases and the J gene end by 6 bases; junction bases not matched to a gene: 8. The CDR3 nucleotides are TGTGCCAGCCGAAAGCCGGGACAGGGGGCCAATGAGCAGTTCTTC. Protein: CASRKPGQGANEQFF.

V is TRBV19 and J is TRBJ1-6; a weak D match, TRBD1 (6 bases). V lost 7 bases and J 10 bases, leaving 11 bases between the germline ends. Germline CDR1 LNHDA, CDR2 SQIVND (reference sequence). The CDR3 runs to 12 residues. The CDR3 DNA follows: TGTGCCAGTACCACAGGGAAATCACCCCTCCACTTT. Protein sequence: CASTTGKSPLHF.

CDR3 coding DNA: TGCGCCAGCAGCTTGGAGGTACTAGCGGGACCCTACAATGAGCAGTTCTTC. As protein: CASSLEVLAGPYNEQFF. V gene TRBV5-1 combines with J gene TRBJ2-1; 10 nucleotides align to TRBD2. Germline V gene data show CDR1 as SGHRS and CDR2 as YFSETQ. CDR3 length: 17 residues. V trimming: 0 bases; J trimming: 2 bases; junction bases outside the gene matches: 5.

CDR3 bases: TGTGCCAGCAGTACTAGCGGGGGGGTCGATGAGCAGTTCTTC. It codes for CASSTSGGVDEQFF. The V call is TRBV5-4, the J call TRBJ2-1; 13 nucleotides match TRBD2. Germline CDR1 SGHNT, CDR2 YYREEE (reference sequence). The CDR3 covers 14 residues. V shed 5 bases and J 8 bases; nucleotides not matched to a gene: 4.

This rearrangement joins TRBV19 to TRBJ2-7, with D uncertain. Looked up from germline, CDR1 is LNHDA and CDR2 is SQIVND (reference sequence). Trimming shortened V by 8 bases and J by 7 bases, and 12 bases separated the two germline ends. CDR3 length equals 11 residues. The CDR3 loop is CASLRTWEQYF. CDR3 DNA: TGTGCCAGTCTTAGAACGTGGGAGCAGTACTTC.

This chain joins TRBV9 and TRBJ1-2; 7 bases are a match to TRBD1. The CDR3 extends over 16 amino acids. V trimming: 0 bases; J trimming: 8 bases; junction bases outside the gene matches: 13. Per germline, CDR1 SGDLS and CDR2 YYNGEE. The CDR3 region has the DNA TGTGCCAGCAGCGTAGAGGCGGGGCAGGGGGTTAACGGCTACACCTTC. Encoded protein: CASSVEAGQGVNGYTF.

The table lists this clone with a count of one. This chain connects TRBV9 to TRBJ1-1, with D unclear. The CDR3 extends over 13 amino acids. Germline V gives CDR1 SGDLS, CDR2 YYNGEE. Between the trimmed V and J ends, which lost 6 bases and 5 bases, there was a span of 14 bases. The CDR3 loop is CASNPGGRTEAFF. As DNA, the CDR3 is TGTGCCAGCAACCCCGGAGGTAGGACTGAAGCTTTCTTT. The complete variable domain, with remaining parts taken from reference TRBV9 and TRBJ1-1, reads DSGVTQTPKHLITATGQRVTLRCSPRSGDLSVYWYQQSLDQGLQFLIQYYNGEERAKGNILERFSAQQFPDLHSELNLSSLELGDSALYFCASNPGGRTEAFFGQGTRLTVV.

The chain carries TRBV28 and TRBJ2-1; D is possibly TRBD1 (6 bases). CDR1 is MDHEN, CDR2 SYDVKM, per germline. CDR3 length equals 13 residues. Trimming removed 6 bases at V and 9 bases at J, with 15 bases between. This CDR3 is CASRGASSLEQFF. In DNA, the CDR3 is TGTGCCAGCAGGGGGGCTAGTTCGCTTGAGCAGTTCTTC.

The V gene is TRBV29-1, the J gene TRBJ1-2, with 8 bases matching TRBD1. Trimming cost V 3 bases and J 8 bases; bases outside gene matches: 5. This CDR3 is built from 12 residues. Germline V gene sequence: CDR1 SQVTM, CDR2 ANQGSEA. This chain's CDR3 is CSVDRTGRGYTF. CDR3 coding DNA: TGCAGCGTTGATAGGACAGGGCGAGGCTACACCTTC.

This clone has only one observation. V is TRBV28 and J is TRBJ2-1; tentative D call: TRBD1 (6 bases). CDR1 is MDHEN and CDR2 is SYDVKM in the germline V gene. The CDR3 extends over 15 amino acids. V was trimmed by 5 bases and J by 7 bases, leaving 18 bases between them. The CDR3 spells CASSEFRGDGNEQFF. CDR3 bases: TGTGCCAGCAGTGAATTCAGGGGAGATGGAAATGAGCAGTTCTTC.

The chain uses TRBV30 and TRBJ2-2; D gene ambiguous. CDR1 GTSNPN and CDR2 SVGIG come from the germline V gene (reference sequence). V was cut by 3 bases and J by 3 bases, with 5 bases left in between. CDR3 length equals 12 residues. Written as DNA, the CDR3 is TGTGCCTGGAGGGCCGACACCGGGGAGCTGTTTTTT. Amino acids: CAWRADTGELFF.

This sequence joins TRBV5-4 and TRBJ2-3; the D gene is possibly TRBD1 (6 bases). The V and J ends lost 6 bases and 0 bases respectively, with 11 bases between them. CDR1 is SGHNT, CDR2 YYREEE, per germline (reference sequence). This CDR3 has 14 residues. CDR3 DNA: TGTGCCAGCACCAATCAGGGGAGCACAGATACGCAGTATTTT. This encodes CASTNQGSTDTQYF.

Only a few counts were recorded for this clone. This chain joins TRBV5-6 and TRBJ2-7, with 8 bases aligning to TRBD1. With V trimmed by 1 base and J by 2 bases, 2 bases remained unmatched. The CDR3 totals 14 residues. The germline CDR1 and CDR2 sequences are SGHDT and YYEEEE. This chain's CDR3 is CASSLRGQAYEQYF. The DNA for the CDR3 is TGTGCCAGCAGCTTGAGGGGACAGGCCTACGAGCAGTACTTC.

V usage is TRBV6-4 and J usage is TRBJ2-2, with D unclear. Trimming took 2 bases from V and 5 from J, leaving 6 bases between them. CDR3 length equals 13 residues. Germline V gives CDR1 MRHNA, CDR2 SNTAGT. The CDR3 DNA follows: TGTGCCAGCAGTGACCGGGTAACCGGGGAGCTGTTTTTT. This encodes CASSDRVTGELFF.

The chain links TRBV19 to TRBJ2-3, with D perhaps TRBD2 (5 bases). Trimming removed 3 bases from V and 2 bases from J, with 9 bases in between. The CDR3 contains 14 residues. Germline lookup yields CDR1 LNHDA and CDR2 SQIVND (reference sequence). CDR3 nucleotide sequence: TGTGCCAGTAGTATTAACGACTACACAGATACGCAGTATTTT. Translating it yields CASSINDYTDTQYF.

The rearrangement uses TRBV28 and TRBJ2-5; 10 bases align to TRBD1. This CDR3 comprises 18 residues. With 3 bases clipped from V and 2 bases from J, the junction kept 12 bases outside the gene matches. Germline-derived CDR1 and CDR2 are MDHEN and SYDVKM. CDR3: CASSFVLWDRGEQETQYF. For the CDR3, the DNA is TGTGCCAGCAGTTTTGTATTATGGGACAGGGGTGAACAAGAGACCCAGTACTTC.

The chain combines TRBV28 with TRBJ1-2; TRBD1 matches 8 bases. CDR1 and CDR2 (germline): MDHEN, SYDVKM. V trimming: 6 bases; J trimming: 7 bases; junction bases outside the gene matches: 10. The CDR3 is 14 residues long. CDR3 in DNA: TGTGCCAGCAGATCCATCTCAGGGGGCTCTGGCTACACCTTC. Protein sequence: CASRSISGGSGYTF.

The CDR3 here is CASSFPGQGRNEQFF. The CDR3 DNA follows: TGTGCCAGCAGTTTTCCCGGACAGGGTCGTAATGAGCAGTTCTTC. The chain uses TRBV28 and TRBJ2-1; 8 bases align to TRBD1. The V segment lost 3 bases and the J segment 7 bases; nucleotides outside the gene matches: 8. CDR1 and CDR2 (germline): MDHEN, SYDVKM. The CDR3 has 15 amino acids.

As for this clone: The same CDR3 can be traced to other DNA sequences in this sample. The chain has TRBV29-1 and TRBJ2-1; 7 bases are shared with TRBD1. The length of the CDR3 is 15 residues. Germline CDR1 and CDR2: SQVTM and ANQGSEA. V lost 1 base, J lost 0 bases, and 3 bases stayed unmatched. The CDR3, as DNA: TGCAGCGTTGAAGTTTGGGACAGCTCCTACAATGAGCAGTTCTTC. Translation: CSVEVWDSSYNEQFF.

The chain employs TRBV6-1 and TRBJ1-1; possibly TRBD1 for D (6 bases). Per the germline V gene, CDR1 is MNHNS and CDR2 is SASEGT. CDR3 length: 13 residues. V was clipped by 6 bases and J by 3 bases, with 11 bases between them. CDR3: CASRTRQDTEAFF. CDR3 sequence (DNA): TGTGCCAGCAGGACAAGACAGGACACTGAAGCTTTCTTT.

The V call is TRBV4-2, the J call TRBJ2-3; 11 nucleotides align to TRBD2. Germline V gene data show CDR1 as LGHNA and CDR2 as YNFKEQ. The CDR3 sequence is 14 residues long. V was clipped by 7 bases and J by 5 bases; unmatched bases: 5. CDR3 DNA sequence: TGTGCCAGCACAACCGGGACTAGCGGAGATACGCAGTATTTT. It yields the protein CASTTGTSGDTQYF.

The genes are TRBV30 and TRBJ2-3; 8 positions match TRBD1. The germline V gene encodes CDR1 GTSNPN and CDR2 SVGIG (reference sequence). The ends lost 0 bases at V and 6 bases at J; junction bases unmatched: 8. CDR3 size: 15 residues. The CDR3 nucleotides are TGTGCCTGGAGTGTACGGACAGGGAGAGTGGATACGCAGTATTTT. This sequence encodes CAWSVRTGRVDTQYF.

The rearrangement uses TRBV5-1 and TRBJ2-1; D unresolved. The CDR3 totals 16 residues. The ends were cut back, 0 bases at V and 0 bases at J, with 10 bases in the middle. The V gene's germline CDR1 is SGHRS and CDR2 YFSETQ. CDR3 in amino acids: CASSLALDASYNEQFF. DNA of the CDR3: TGCGCCAGCAGCTTGGCCCTAGACGCCTCCTACAATGAGCAGTTCTTC.

A single count supports this clone. The V and J genes are TRBV4-3 and TRBJ2-3, with 11 bases matching TRBD2. This CDR3 contains 16 residues. V gave up 2 bases and J gave up 3 bases; unmatched junction bases: 4. Germline lookup yields CDR1 LGHNA and CDR2 YSLEER. This chain's CDR3 is CASSQLAGGLTDTQYF. CDR3 nucleotides: TGCGCCAGCAGCCAACTAGCGGGGGGTCTAACAGATACGCAGTATTTT.

CDR3 amino acids: CASSSAGVSNTEAFF. Written as DNA, the CDR3 is TGTGCCAGCAGTTCAGCAGGGGTTTCGAACACTGAAGCTTTCTTT. V usage is TRBV28 and J usage is TRBJ1-1, with D maybe TRBD1 (6 bases). The germline V gene encodes CDR1 MDHEN and CDR2 SYDVKM. The CDR3 consists of 15 residues. Trimming removed 4 bases at V and 1 base at J, with 13 bases between. The full variable domain, with the rest looked up from reference TRBV28 and TRBJ1-1, is DVKVTQSSRYLVKRTGEKVFLECVQDMDHENMFWYRQDPGLGLRLIYFSYDVKMKEKGDIPEGYSVSREKKERFSLILESASTNQTSMYLCASSSAGVSNTEAFFGQGTRLTVV.

The table lists this clone with a count of one. The chain links TRBV9 to TRBJ2-1; TRBD2 matches 8 bases. Germline V gives CDR1 SGDLS, CDR2 YYNGEE. V trimming: 5 bases; J trimming: 6 bases; junction bases outside the gene matches: 10. This CDR3 is built from 15 residues. The chain's CDR3 is CASSSRGGPGNEQFF. The CDR3 nucleotides are TGTGCCAGCAGTTCCCGGGGGGGTCCTGGCAATGAGCAGTTCTTC.

This chain links TRBV7-9 with TRBJ2-4; a weak D match, TRBD1 (6 bases). This CDR3 has 13 residues. Germline V CDR1 and CDR2: SEHNR, FQNEAQ (reference sequence). Trimming pared 1 base from V and 7 bases from J, leaving 8 bases between. The CDR3 sequence is CASSLVRGNIQYF. The CDR3 bases are TGTGCCAGCAGCTTAGTGAGGGGGAACATTCAGTACTTC.

The chain is built from TRBV9 and TRBJ2-3; 12 bases agree with TRBD2. The V gene's germline CDR1 is SGDLS and CDR2 YYNGEE. Germline trimming cut 3 bases from V and 2 bases from J; bases unmatched to any gene: 7. The CDR3 has 17 amino acids. The CDR3 coding sequence is TGTGCCAGCAGCGCTCGACTAGCGGGGGCTAACACAGATACGCAGTATTTT. This sequence encodes CASSARLAGANTDTQYF.